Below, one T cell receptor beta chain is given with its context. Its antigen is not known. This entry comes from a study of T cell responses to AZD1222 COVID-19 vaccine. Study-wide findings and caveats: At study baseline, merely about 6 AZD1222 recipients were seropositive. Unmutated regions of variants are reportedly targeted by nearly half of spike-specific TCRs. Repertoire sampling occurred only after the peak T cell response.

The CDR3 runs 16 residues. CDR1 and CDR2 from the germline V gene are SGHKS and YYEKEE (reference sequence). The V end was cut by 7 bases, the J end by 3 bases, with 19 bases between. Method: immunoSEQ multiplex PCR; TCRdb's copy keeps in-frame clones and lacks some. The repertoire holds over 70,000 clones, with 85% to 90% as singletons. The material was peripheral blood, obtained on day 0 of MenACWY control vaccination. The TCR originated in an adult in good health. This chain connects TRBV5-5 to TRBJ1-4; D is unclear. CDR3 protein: CASAPTSQSPNEKLFF. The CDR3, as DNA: TGTGCCAGCGCACCAACATCACAGTCCCCTAATGAAAAACTGTTTTTT.